This T cell receptor (beta chain) was found in a study of vaccination effects on CD4 cells after COVID-19. Background on the study: Antigen-specific CD4+ T cells were expanded with viral peptide pools in the ViraFEST assay before sequencing.

Sequencing was performed with immunoSEQ multiplex PCR; in TCRdb, only in-frame clones are kept and a portion is missing. The data contain about 58,000 clones, about three quarters of them seen just once; the ten biggest clones take up approximately 2.8%. This CDR3 comprises 17 residues. Germline V gene sequence: CDR1 SGHRS, CDR2 YFSETQ. Losses at the gene ends were 4 bases for V and 0 bases for J; bases not matched to a gene: 4. Researchers isolated CD4+ T cells once 9 to 11 days of culture had elapsed. This clone occurred a few times. Its specificity is unknown. The sequencing here drew on CD4+ T cells from PBMCs cultured without peptide, taken before COVID-19 vaccination. The rearrangement joins TRBV5-1 to TRBJ2-6; 10 positions agree with TRBD1. The clonotype was recovered from a human donor who received a COVID-19 vaccine. This CDR3 reads CASSTGQGGSGANVLTF. In DNA, the CDR3 is TGCGCCAGCAGCACAGGACAGGGGGGCTCTGGGGCCAACGTCCTGACTTTC.